A single sample gave rise to the 25 T cell receptor beta chains below, sequenced in a study of T-cell reconstitution after alpha-beta-depleted transplantation in children. The TCRbeta library was prepared with unique molecular identifiers. TCRdb re-called the PCR reads with MiXCR, one entry per CDR3 protein. The repertoire includes hundreds of thousands of distinct CDR3 sequences, roughly a tenth of them detected once, and 28% sits in the top ten. This specimen was PBMCs, taken before TCRalphabeta/CD19-depleted stem cell transplant. Source of these receptors: a child under two years old with acute myeloid leukemia, due to receive a stem cell transplant.

The sample holds many counts of this clonotype. J is TRBJ2-6 and V is TRBV20-1; the D is unclear. The V end was cut by 6 bases, the J end by 5 bases, with 8 bases between. The CDR3 length is 12 residues. CDR1 and CDR2 (germline): DFQATT, SNEGSKA (reference sequence). CDR3 region: CSAVLRANVLTF. Here the CDR3 DNA reads TGCAGTGCGGTCCTCAGGGCCAACGTCCTGACTTTC.

This clonotype was counted many times. The chain has TRBV10-3 and TRBJ1-1; TRBD1 aligns across 9 bases. With 6 bases clipped from V and 4 bases from J, the junction kept 3 bases outside the gene matches. Germline loops: CDR1 ENHRY, CDR2 SYGVKD. The CDR3 is 13 amino acids. The CDR3 DNA reads TGTGCCATCAGAGAGACAGGGGGCACTGAAGCTTTCTTT. Protein: CAIRETGGTEAFF.

This clonotype was seen repeatedly, ten times or more. The chain links TRBV19 to TRBJ1-5; 7 bases agree with TRBD1. Germline V lookup: CDR1 LNHDA, CDR2 SQIVND (reference sequence). This CDR3 spans 16 amino acids. V was pared by 4 bases and J by 3 bases, with 9 bases of the junction left unmatched. Here the CDR3 reads CASSTYGGGINQPQHF. For the CDR3, the DNA is TGTGCCAGTAGTACGTATGGAGGGGGCATCAATCAGCCCCAGCATTTT.

The chain has TRBV7-9 and TRBJ1-4, with TRBD1 matching over 9 bases. The CDR3 length is 15 residues. V shed 5 bases and J 7 bases; nucleotides not matched to a gene: 8. Germline values: CDR1 SEHNR, CDR2 FQNEAQ (reference sequence). Here the CDR3 reads CASSTRQGVAEKLFF. CDR3 in DNA: TGTGCCAGCAGCACCCGACAGGGGGTAGCTGAAAAACTGTTTTTT.

This clonotype showed up many times. This chain uses TRBV5-4 with TRBJ1-2; 9 nucleotides agree with TRBD1. This CDR3 contains 13 residues. Germline V gene data show CDR1 as SGHNT and CDR2 as YYREEE (reference sequence). Unmatched junction bases numbered 7, after V lost 5 bases and J lost 8 bases. The DNA for the CDR3 is TGTGCCAGCAGATTAACAGGGGGCGACGGCTACACCTTC. This codes for CASRLTGGDGYTF. The full variable domain, rest sourced from reference TRBV5-4 and TRBJ1-2, is ETGVTQSPTHLIKTRGQQVTLRCSSQSGHNTVSWYQQALGQGPQFIFQYYREEENGRGNFPPRFSGLQFPNYSSELNVNALELDDSALYLCASRLTGGDGYTFGSGTRLTVV.

This clonotype was seen at least ten times. The genes are TRBV24-1 and TRBJ2-5; no clear D gene. The CDR3 is made up of 14 amino acids. Trimming removed 4 bases at V and 5 bases at J, with 13 bases between. CDR1 and CDR2 (germline): KGHDR, SFDVKD. The CDR3 sequence is CATSDPLLRETQYF. The DNA for the CDR3 is TGTGCCACCAGTGACCCCCTCCTTCGCGAGACCCAGTACTTC.

This clonotype was counted ten times or more. V is TRBV20-1 and J is TRBJ2-1; no definite D call. The CDR3 spans 13 residues. Germline-derived CDR1 and CDR2 are DFQATT and SNEGSKA (reference sequence). Trimming removed 7 bases at V and 7 bases at J, with 17 bases between. DNA of the CDR3: TGCAGTGTAAGGCCCGGGCATGTAAATGAGCAGTTCTTC. Residues: CSVRPGHVNEQFF.

This clonotype has a count of ten or more. The rearrangement uses TRBV28 and TRBJ1-1; a weak D match, TRBD1 (5 bases). With 5 bases removed from V and 1 base from J, the gap between germline ends came to 8 bases. The CDR3 loop spans 13 amino acids. CDR1 MDHEN and CDR2 SYDVKM come from the germline V gene. DNA of the CDR3: TGTGCCAGCAGTCCGACAGCGAACACTGAAGCTTTCTTT. This gives the protein CASSPTANTEAFF.

The sample holds many counts of this clonotype. J is TRBJ2-3 and V is TRBV18; 7 bases fit TRBD2. CDR1 and CDR2 (germline): KGHSH, LQKENI. CDR3 length equals 16 residues. V shed 1 base, J shed 6 bases, and the junction held 10 bases outside the gene matches. The CDR3 loop is CASSPRPSGGSDTQYF. The CDR3 region has the DNA TGTGCCAGCTCACCACGGCCTAGCGGTGGGTCCGATACGCAGTATTTT.

This clonotype was seen at least ten times. The V gene is TRBV19, the J gene TRBJ1-1; no definite D call. There are 15 residues in the CDR3. V was trimmed by 6 bases and J by 1 base, leaving 15 bases between them. Germline CDR1 LNHDA, CDR2 SQIVND (reference sequence). The CDR3: CASSLIGGRNTEAFF. CDR3 coding DNA: TGTGCCAGTAGCCTCATTGGAGGGCGGAACACTGAAGCTTTCTTT.

Ten or more counts support this clonotype. The rearrangement uses TRBV25-1 and TRBJ2-2, with D hard to call. Germline V CDR1 and CDR2: MGHDK, SYGVNS. Trimming left V 10 bases short and J 1 base short, with 13 bases between. The CDR3 is made up of 14 amino acids. In DNA form, the CDR3 reads TGTGCCACCACCCCGCGGAGGAACACCGGGGAGCTGTTTTTT. Amino acid sequence: CATTPRRNTGELFF.

V gene TRBV3-1 combines with J gene TRBJ1-1; 10 bases agree with TRBD1. The germline V gene has CDR1 LGHDT and CDR2 YNNKEL (reference sequence). The CDR3 totals 12 residues. With V trimmed by 10 bases and J by 3 bases, 2 bases remained unmatched. Written as DNA, the CDR3 is TGTGCCACAGGGACAGGGGACACTGAAGCTTTCTTT. It yields the protein CATGTGDTEAFF.

This clonotype appeared many times. The chain joins TRBV11-2 to TRBJ2-3; 12 bases align to TRBD2. The CDR3 is made up of 17 amino acids. V lost 3 bases, J lost 6 bases, and 10 bases stayed unmatched. Germline V gives CDR1 SGHAT, CDR2 FQNNGV. The CDR3 reads CASSFTPLAGGPDTQYF. The CDR3 DNA reads as TGTGCCAGCAGCTTCACACCTCTAGCGGGAGGGCCGGATACGCAGTATTTT.

In its sample, this clonotype was seen many times. J is TRBJ1-4 and V is TRBV20-1; D remains ambiguous. This CDR3 has 14 residues. Trimming stripped 2 bases from V and 2 bases from J, with 9 bases between. CDR1 is DFQATT, CDR2 SNEGSKA, per germline (reference sequence). The DNA for the CDR3 is TGCAGTGCTAGACCGGGTCTTACTAATGAAAAACTGTTTTTT. This gives the protein CSARPGLTNEKLFF.

This clonotype was counted many times. This chain links TRBV6-2 or TRBV6-3 with TRBJ2-5; either TRBD1 or TRBD2 may fit D (6 bases each). Trimming removed 6 bases from V and 2 bases from J, with 10 bases in between. Germline V gene data show CDR1 as MNHEY and CDR2 as SVGEGT. The CDR3 consists of 13 residues. The CDR3 bases are TGTGCCAGCAGCCGCGGGACACAAGAGACCCAGTACTTC. This sequence encodes CASSRGTQETQYF.

J is TRBJ2-3 and V is TRBV5-6, with 13 bases identical to TRBD2. The CDR3 runs to 18 residues. The V gene's germline CDR1 is SGHDT and CDR2 YYEEEE. V shed 7 bases and J 3 bases; nucleotides not matched to a gene: 14. Here the CDR3 DNA reads TGTGCCAGCGCCCTCCCCCCACTAGCGGGAGGGCTGACAGATACGCAGTATTTT. Its translation is CASALPPLAGGLTDTQYF.

This clonotype was recorded only once. Since a much larger clone is just one base distant, this may be a read error. V gene TRBV2 combines with J gene TRBJ2-2; TRBD2 matches 14 bases. This CDR3 spans 15 amino acids. Germline V CDR1 and CDR2: SNHLY, FYNNEI. V shed 10 bases and J 4 bases; nucleotides not matched to a gene: 5. DNA of the CDR3: TGTGCCAACAGAGGACTAGCGGGGGGCACCGGGGAGCTGTTTTTT. Its translation: CANRGLAGGTGELFF.

A single count supports this clonotype. Germline and junction disagree at one end, which may indicate a read error. The genes are TRBV30 and TRBJ2-1; a possible D gene is TRBD1 (6 bases). This CDR3 is 18 amino acids long. Germline assignment: CDR1 GTSNPN and CDR2 SVGIG (reference sequence). The CDR3 nucleotides are TGTGCCTTGAGTGTACGTAGGGGGAGTCTTAACTCCTACAATGAGCAGTTCTTC. Translation gives CALSVRRGSLNSYNEQFF.

This clonotype has a count of ten or more. V and J are TRBV5-1 and TRBJ2-1; D is unclear. CDR3 length: 13 amino acids. V was shortened by 0 bases and J by 9 bases, with 10 bases between the two germline ends. Germline assignment: CDR1 SGHRS and CDR2 YFSETQ. CDR3 sequence: CASSLAAFGEQFF. The DNA of the CDR3 is TGCGCCAGCAGCTTGGCGGCCTTTGGTGAGCAGTTCTTC. The full variable domain, rest sourced from reference TRBV5-1 and TRBJ2-1, is KAGVTQTPRYLIKTRGQQVTLSCSPISGHRSVSWYQQTPGQGLQFLFEYFSETQRNKGNFPGRFSGRQFSNSRSEMNVSTLELGDSALYLCASSLAAFGEQFFGPGTRLTVL.

The rearrangement joins TRBV11-2 to TRBJ1-4; maybe TRBD1 (5 bases). CDR3 length equals 15 residues. CDR1 and CDR2 from the germline V gene are SGHAT and FQNNGV. Deletions cut 5 bases from V and 4 bases from J, with 14 bases between. CDR3 in amino acids: CASSVVGTFNEKLFF. CDR3 DNA sequence: TGTGCCAGCAGCGTTGTCGGGACCTTTAATGAAAAACTGTTTTTT.

The sample holds many counts of this clonotype. The genes are TRBV18 and TRBJ2-1; D is undetermined. The length of the CDR3 is 15 residues. The germline V gene has CDR1 KGHSH and CDR2 LQKENI. The V end lost 0 bases, the J end lost 6 bases, and 12 bases lay between the germline ends. DNA for the CDR3: TGTGCCAGCTCACCACCTGGGTATGGTCCCAATGAGCAGTTCTTC. Translating gives CASSPPGYGPNEQFF.

Only a few counts were recorded for this clonotype. The chain joins TRBV5-5 to TRBJ2-2; D is perhaps TRBD1 (5 bases). Trimming pared 3 bases from V and 6 bases from J, leaving 12 bases between. CDR3 length: 14 residues. Germline V gene sequence: CDR1 SGHKS, CDR2 YYEKEE (reference sequence). Here the CDR3 reads CASSSDTYSGELFF. The CDR3 DNA reads as TGTGCCAGCAGCTCGGACACCTACTCCGGGGAGCTGTTTTTT.

This clonotype turned up a few times. The chain links TRBV7-3 to TRBJ2-3; D could derive from TRBD1 or TRBD2 (6 bases each). The CDR3 runs 16 residues. Trimming stripped 3 bases from V and 3 bases from J, with 16 bases between. Germline V lookup: CDR1 SGHTA, CDR2 FQGTGA. CDR3 region: CASSFQLAGETDTQYF. The CDR3 DNA follows: TGTGCCAGCAGCTTTCAACTAGCAGGGGAGACAGATACGCAGTATTTT.

The chain carries TRBV4-2 and TRBJ1-1; D gene ambiguous. The germline V and J ends were trimmed by 1 base and 1 base, with 7 bases remaining between them. The CDR3 has 14 residues. The germline CDR1 and CDR2 sequences are LGHNA and YNFKEQ. The CDR3 DNA reads as TGTGCCAGCAGCCAAGCCCCCAGGAACACTGAAGCTTTCTTT. Translating gives CASSQAPRNTEAFF.

This clonotype was seen many times. This rearrangement joins TRBV14 to TRBJ2-3, with D uncertain. Trimming removed 0 bases from V and 4 bases from J, with 5 bases in between. Looked up from germline, CDR1 is SGHDN and CDR2 is FVKESK. The CDR3 has 13 residues. The CDR3 is CASSQEWADTQYF. CDR3 DNA sequence: TGTGCCAGCAGCCAAGAGTGGGCAGATACGCAGTATTTT.